One and the same sample provided the 11 T cell receptor beta chains below, sequenced in a study of post-analysis software for immune sequencing data. Whole-study findings and limits: With TRBV5-6, TRBV5-1 and TRBV20-1 included, about five TRBV segments were more frequent in patients than in controls.

Included in the TCR beta cDNA libraries were unique molecular identifiers. Each CDR3 protein gets one entry after TCRdb re-called the PCR reads with MiXCR. The sample records about 400,000 distinct CDR3 sequences, less than 35% being singletons. Antigens of these TCRs are unknown. The sequenced sample was blood. These receptors all come from a girl between 5 and 17 years old with multiple sclerosis.

This clonotype occurred a few times. The chain is built from TRBV4-1 and TRBJ1-1; TRBD1 agrees at 10 bases. Germline V gene data show CDR1 as MGHRA and CDR2 as YSYEKL. The CDR3 covers 16 residues. V shed 0 bases and J 11 bases; nucleotides not matched to a gene: 12. CDR3 protein: CASSQEDRTGGIGAFF. CDR3 nucleotides: TGCGCCAGCAGCCAAGAAGACCGGACAGGGGGAATAGGCGCTTTCTTT.

This clonotype appeared a few times. This chain joins TRBV24-1 and TRBJ1-2; the D gene is possibly TRBD1 (6 bases). Germline V CDR1 and CDR2: KGHDR, SFDVKD. The CDR3 spans 15 residues. V gave up 0 bases and J gave up 5 bases, with 12 bases separating them. The CDR3: CATSDLRTDPYGYTF. For the CDR3, the DNA is TGTGCCACCAGTGATTTGCGGACAGACCCATATGGCTACACCTTC.

This rearrangement joins TRBV24-1 to TRBJ2-1; perhaps TRBD2 as D (6 bases). This CDR3 comprises 15 residues. In germline, CDR1 is KGHDR, CDR2 SFDVKD. V lost 4 bases and J 6 bases, leaving 15 bases between the germline ends. The CDR3 DNA sequence: TGTGCCACCAGTGAAGTGGAGGGGTTAGGCAATGAGCAGTTCTTC. Its translation is CATSEVEGLGNEQFF.

This clonotype has only a few counts. CDR3 loop: CASSPARGRTDTQYF. CDR3 nucleotides: TGTGCCAGCAGCCCCGCCCGCGGACGGACAGATACGCAGTATTTT. The rearrangement uses TRBV3-1 and TRBJ2-3; D gene unclear. The CDR3 is 15 amino acids. The germline V gene encodes CDR1 LGHDT and CDR2 YNNKEL (reference sequence). V dropped 4 bases and J dropped 3 bases, with 14 bases sitting between them.

V usage is TRBV13 and J usage is TRBJ1-2, with D unresolved. CDR1 and CDR2 from the germline V gene are PRHDT and FYEKMQ (reference sequence). V lost 4 bases and J 3 bases, leaving 24 bases between the germline ends. This CDR3 has 18 amino acids. DNA for the CDR3: TGTGCCAGCAGCTCCACACTGAACGACCGCAACTTTGACTATGGCTACACCTTC. This sequence encodes CASSSTLNDRNFDYGYTF. The full variable domain, completed using reference TRBV13 and TRBJ1-2, is AAGVIQSPRHLIKEKRETATLKCYPIPRHDTVYWYQQGPGQDPQFLISFYEKMQSDKGSIPDRFSAQQFSDYHSELNMSSLELGDSALYFCASSSTLNDRNFDYGYTFGSGTRLTVV.

The J gene is TRBJ2-1, the V gene TRBV20-1; D is undetermined. Germline V CDR1 and CDR2: DFQATT, SNEGSKA (reference sequence). The CDR3 loop spans 12 amino acids. Trimming pared 4 bases from V and 4 bases from J, leaving 8 bases between. The CDR3, as DNA: TGCAGTGCTATTTCCCCGTACAATGAGCAGTTCTTC. It is translated as CSAISPYNEQFF.

With regard to this clonotype: This may arise from a read error, as a much more abundant clone is one base away. The chain joins TRBV10-3 to TRBJ2-1, with D tentatively TRBD1 or TRBD2 (5 bases each). Per the germline V gene, CDR1 is ENHRY and CDR2 is SYGVKD. CDR3 length equals 15 residues. CDR3 sequence: CAVSALRAGTNEQFF. CDR3 bases: TGTGCCGTCAGTGCCCTCCGGGCAGGGACCAATGAGCAGTTCTTC.

This sequence joins TRBV12-3 or TRBV12-4 and TRBJ2-7; 7 positions match TRBD1. With 2 bases clipped from V and 4 bases from J, the junction kept 5 bases outside the gene matches. The CDR3 consists of 14 residues. The CDR3: CASSLSGTAYEQYF. In DNA form, the CDR3 reads TGTGCCAGCAGTTTATCCGGGACAGCATACGAGCAGTACTTC.

This clonotype was recorded a few times. The chain joins TRBV29-1 to TRBJ2-1, with 10 bases aligning to TRBD2. CDR3 length equals 13 residues. In germline, CDR1 is SQVTM, CDR2 ANQGSEA. Trimming at V came to 3 bases and at J to 9 bases, leaving 5 bases not matched to a gene. In DNA, the CDR3 is TGCAGCGTTGATCTAGCGGGGGTCTCTGAGCAGTTCTTC. Residues: CSVDLAGVSEQFF.

The V gene is TRBV4-2, the J gene TRBJ1-1; D is uncertain. The CDR3 extends over 14 amino acids. V dropped 4 bases and J dropped 0 bases, with 9 bases sitting between them. Germline CDR1 is LGHNA and CDR2 is YNFKEQ. CDR3 bases: TGTGCCAGCAGCCGAAGCTCCCTGAACACTGAAGCTTTCTTT. Encoded protein: CASSRSSLNTEAFF.

The chain links TRBV6-2 or TRBV6-3 to TRBJ1-2; D ambiguous. Trimming removed 4 bases from V and 5 bases from J, with 11 bases in between. In germline, CDR1 is MNHEY, CDR2 SVGEGT. This CDR3 has 13 residues. For the CDR3, the DNA is TGTGCCAGCAGTTTGGCCGCTTGGTATGGCTACACCTTC. Protein: CASSLAAWYGYTF.